A selection of T cell receptor beta chains follows, all from one sample in a study of early T cells in non-severe SARS-CoV-2 infection. Each CDR3 protein gets one entry after TCRdb re-called the 5' RACE reads with MiXCR. This table holds approximately 110,000 distinct CDR3 sequences, 15% found once. Material for sequencing was whole blood. These receptors all come from an adult who was a healthcare worker with PCR-confirmed SARS-CoV-2 infection or an uninfected control (not recorded which). CDR3s include the opening cysteine and the closing phenylalanine or tryptophan. A D gene is named only where the DNA matches it firmly. Some rows mark clone size as missing; the rest say once, few, many or name a class of expanded clone.

D gene	J gene	clone size	V gene	CDR3 protein	CDR3 DNA
.	TRBJ2-3	.	TRBV12-3/TRBV12-4	CASSLGGFREDF	TGTGCCAGCAGTTTAGGGGGCTTCAGGGAGGATTTT
.	TRBJ2-1	.	TRBV7-9	CASSSITRMNEQFF	TGTGCCAGCAGCTCAATTACTAGGATGAATGAGCAGTTCTTC
TRBD1	TRBJ2-7	many	TRBV6-1	CASSRSGTGSSYEQYF	TGTGCCAGCAGTAGATCGGGGACAGGGTCGTCCTACGAGCAGTACTTC
.	TRBJ1-1	many	TRBV10-2	CASMRQKNTEAFF	TGCGCCAGCATGAGGCAGAAGAACACTGAAGCTTTCTTT
TRBD1	TRBJ2-7	.	TRBV7-9	CASSSQRGQGAYEQYF	TGTGCCAGCAGTTCTCAAAGGGGACAGGGGGCCTACGAGCAGTACTTC
.	TRBJ1-2	few	TRBV18	CASSLVKEDYGYTF	TGTGCCAGCTCCCTCGTTAAGGAAGATTATGGCTACACCTTC
.	TRBJ2-5	few	TRBV29-1	CSVSSTGRETQYF	TGCAGCGTCTCAAGCACGGGGAGGGAGACCCAGTACTTC
.	TRBJ1-4	few	TRBV29-1	CSVGGGLGGGKLFF	TGCAGCGTTGGAGGGGGGCTTGGTGGAGGAAAACTGTTTTTT
.	TRBJ2-1	.	TRBV7-9	CASSETRGRVVGNEQFF	TGTGCCAGCAGCGAGACGAGGGGGAGGGTGGTTGGCAATGAGCAGTTCTTC
TRBD1	TRBJ2-1	.	TRBV5-8	CASRSNPGQPKWINEQFF	TGTGCCAGCAGGTCTAACCCGGGACAGCCTAAATGGATCAATGAGCAGTTCTTC
.	TRBJ1-6	.	TRBV5-1	CASSPGPGTARNSPLHF	TGCGCCAGCAGCCCCGGACCCGGGACGGCCAGGAATTCACCCCTCCACTTT
.	TRBJ2-1	many	TRBV20-1	CSARVGSDEQFF	TGCAGTGCTAGAGTCGGGTCTGATGAGCAGTTCTTC
.	TRBJ2-5	.	TRBV2	CATSPNREETQYF	TGTGCCACCTCTCCAAACAGGGAAGAGACCCAGTACTTC
TRBD1	TRBJ2-5	few	TRBV20-1	CSAPGQGVRKTQYF	TGCAGTGCCCCGGGACAGGGGGTGAGGAAGACCCAGTACTTC
TRBD2	TRBJ2-5	.	TRBV7-2	CASSLDGLAGEETQYF	TGTGCCAGCAGCTTAGATGGACTAGCGGGGGAAGAGACCCAGTACTTC